The 14 T cell receptor beta chains given below trace back to one sample, sequenced in a study of shared clonotypes between healthy human individuals. Profiled with immunoSEQ multiplex PCR; TCRdb holds only in-frame clones, not every one. Of roughly 2,500,000 clones in the sample, approximately 94% are singletons; the top ten hold about 0.34%. Material for sequencing was naive CD4+ T cells from PBMCs. The subset: CD45RA+ positively selected. Receptor source: a man younger than 35 in good health. Some clones in this sample may be carry-over from other donors' samples.

The rearrangement joins TRBV6-5 to TRBJ2-7, with a tentative D call TRBD2 (5 bases). The CDR3 spans 14 residues. V was clipped by 2 bases and J by 0 bases, with 8 bases between them. Germline CDR1 reads MNHEY; CDR2 reads SVGAGI. CDR3 DNA: TGTGCCAGCAGTTACAACGGGGACTCCTACGAGCAGTACTTC. It translates to CASSYNGDSYEQYF.

The J gene is TRBJ2-2, the V gene TRBV6-5; perhaps TRBD2 as D (6 bases). V gave up 0 bases and J gave up 9 bases, with 17 bases separating them. The CDR3 is 16 residues long. Germline CDR1 and CDR2: MNHEY and SVGAGI. The CDR3 nucleotides read TGTGCCAGCAGTTACTCGATTAACTACCGGGAGTGGGAGCTGTTTTTT. As protein: CASSYSINYREWELFF.

The CDR3 bases are TGTGCCAGCAGCCTTAGGGGGACCCTGGGCTACACCTTC. Its protein is CASSLRGTLGYTF. This chain connects TRBV11-1 to TRBJ1-2; a possible D gene is TRBD1 (6 bases). Germline assignment: CDR1 SGHAT and CDR2 FQDESV (reference sequence). V shed 5 bases and J shed 8 bases, with 15 bases lying between them. The CDR3 is made up of 13 amino acids.

Only one count was recorded for this clone. The gene calls are TRBV19 and TRBJ2-7; 7 bases line up with TRBD2. V lost 4 bases and J lost 4; bases outside the gene matches: 10. Germline V gene data show CDR1 as LNHDA and CDR2 as SQIVND (reference sequence). The CDR3 totals 15 residues. CDR3 nucleotide sequence: TGTGCCAGTAGTAACCCCCGACTAGCCGATTACGAGCAGTACTTC. The encoded protein is CASSNPRLADYEQYF.

On this clone itself: The identical CDR3 is also encoded by other nucleotide sequences in the sample. This chain joins TRBV5-1 and TRBJ2-7; 11 bases are a match to TRBD2. Germline V lookup: CDR1 SGHRS, CDR2 YFSETQ. The length of the CDR3 is 15 residues. V was pared by 4 bases and J by 0 bases, with 3 bases of the junction left unmatched. The chain's CDR3 is CASSIGTSGSYEQYF. For the CDR3, the DNA is TGCGCCAGCAGCATCGGGACTAGCGGCTCCTACGAGCAGTACTTC.

The chain has TRBV28 and TRBJ2-1, with 11 bases fitting TRBD2. The germline gives CDR1 MDHEN, CDR2 SYDVKM. The J segment lost 4 bases and the V segment lost 7 bases, leaving 15 bases of the junction unmatched. This CDR3 has 18 amino acids. In DNA, the CDR3 is TGTGCCAGCACCTCGGCGGGGTCTAGCGGGAGGCTGTACAATGAGCAGTTCTTC. Translation: CASTSAGSSGRLYNEQFF.

The genes are TRBV19 and TRBJ2-1; TRBD2 matches at 15 bases. CDR1 LNHDA and CDR2 SQIVND come from the germline V gene (reference sequence). Trimming at V came to 8 bases and at J to 3 bases, leaving 8 bases not matched to a gene. The CDR3 is 17 amino acids. For the CDR3, the DNA is TGTGCCAGTTCCGGACTAGCGGGAGGGCTGTTCTACAATGAGCAGTTCTTC. This encodes CASSGLAGGLFYNEQFF.

The V and J genes are TRBV19 and TRBJ1-2, with TRBD1 identical over 7 bases. The CDR3 has 17 residues. V lost 4 bases to trimming and J lost 3 bases; unmatched junction nucleotides: 14. The germline gives CDR1 LNHDA, CDR2 SQIVND (reference sequence). CDR3 region: CASSTPGQPGRYYGYTF. CDR3 sequence (DNA): TGTGCCAGTAGTACTCCGGGACAGCCAGGCAGATACTATGGCTACACCTTC. Full variable domain (missing parts from reference TRBV19 and TRBJ1-2): DGGITQSPKYLFRKEGQNVTLSCEQNLNHDAMYWYRQDPGQGLRLIYYSQIVNDFQKGDIAEGYSVSREKKESFPLTVTSAQKNPTAFYLCASSTPGQPGRYYGYTFGSGTRLTVV.

The rearrangement uses TRBV4-1 and TRBJ2-2; D not certain. V was cut by 4 bases and J by 0 bases, with 12 bases left in between. The CDR3 has 16 residues. Germline CDR1 is MGHRA and CDR2 is YSYEKL. CDR3 nucleotides: TGCGCCAGCAGCCCCCGGGCAGAGTCGAACACCGGGGAGCTGTTTTTT. This codes for CASSPRAESNTGELFF.

The rearrangement links TRBV7-3 to TRBJ2-7; tentative D call: TRBD2 (6 bases). This CDR3 contains 15 residues. The V gene lost 1 base and the J gene lost 0 bases, with 10 bases spanning the gap. From germline, CDR1 is SGHTA and CDR2 FQGTGA. CDR3 residues: CASSLRAGSSYEQYF. The CDR3 DNA reads as TGTGCCAGCAGCTTAAGGGCGGGGAGCTCCTACGAGCAGTACTTC. Using reference TRBV7-3 and TRBJ2-7 for the parts outside the CDR3, the full variable domain is GAGVSQTPSNKVTEKGKYVELRCDPISGHTALYWYRQSLGQGPEFLIYFQGTGAADDSGLPNDRFFAVRPEGSVSTLKIQRTERGDSAVYLCASSLRAGSSYEQYFGPGTRLTVT.

The chain couples TRBV27 to TRBJ1-4; D is perhaps TRBD1 (5 bases). Germline V lookup: CDR1 MNHEY, CDR2 SMNVEV (reference sequence). The CDR3 contains 14 residues. The germline V and J ends were trimmed by 6 bases and 5 bases, with 13 bases remaining between them. CDR3 in DNA: TGTGCCAGCAGCCCCCCGGGACGAAATGAAAAACTGTTTTTT. Its translation: CASSPPGRNEKLFF.

The V call is TRBV28, the J call TRBJ2-7, with no clear D. CDR3 length: 13 amino acids. The germline V gene encodes CDR1 MDHEN and CDR2 SYDVKM. V shed 3 bases and J shed 2 bases, with 8 bases lying between them. Written as DNA, the CDR3 is TGTGCCAGCAGTTTTGGGGAAACCTACGAGCAGTACTTC. It codes for CASSFGETYEQYF.

The chain links TRBV6-5 to TRBJ2-2; TRBD1 matches 8 bases. The CDR3 is 15 amino acids. V shed 4 bases and J 9 bases; nucleotides not matched to a gene: 10. Per the germline V gene, CDR1 is MNHEY and CDR2 is SVGAGI. The CDR3 nucleotides read TGTGCCAGCAGTTCCACAGGGGGGATGCTCCGGGAGCTGTTTTTT. Translating it yields CASSSTGGMLRELFF.

The V and J genes are TRBV5-1 and TRBJ1-4; 9 positions agree with TRBD1. Germline CDR1 SGHRS, CDR2 YFSETQ. Trimming took 3 bases from V and 2 from J; bases not matched to a gene: 17. The CDR3 sequence is 20 residues long. In DNA form, the CDR3 reads TGCGCCAGCAGCTCCCGCCCGGGACAGGGCTTTGGAGCGACTAATGAAAAACTGTTTTTT. It encodes CASSSRPGQGFGATNEKLFF. The full variable domain, in which reference TRBV5-1 and TRBJ1-4 provide the parts outside the CDR3, is KAGVTQTPRYLIKTRGQQVTLSCSPISGHRSVSWYQQTPGQGLQFLFEYFSETQRNKGNFPGRFSGRQFSNSRSEMNVSTLELGDSALYLCASSSRPGQGFGATNEKLFFGSGTQLSVL.